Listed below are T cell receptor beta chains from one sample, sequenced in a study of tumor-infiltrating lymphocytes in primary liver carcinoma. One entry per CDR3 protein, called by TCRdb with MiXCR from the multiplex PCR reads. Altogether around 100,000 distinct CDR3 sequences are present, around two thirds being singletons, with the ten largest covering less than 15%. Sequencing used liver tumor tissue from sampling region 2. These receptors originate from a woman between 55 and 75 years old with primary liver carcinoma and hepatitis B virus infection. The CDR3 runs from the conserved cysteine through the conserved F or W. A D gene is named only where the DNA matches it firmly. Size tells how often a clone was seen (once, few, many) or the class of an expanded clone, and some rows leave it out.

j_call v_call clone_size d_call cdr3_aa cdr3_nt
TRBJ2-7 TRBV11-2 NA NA CASSRIEDSYEQYF TGTGCAAGCAGCAGAATAGAGGATAGCTACGAGCAGTACTTC
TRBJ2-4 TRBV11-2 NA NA CASSLDPWGRDILYF TGTGCCAGCAGCTTAGATCCTTGGGGTCGCGACATTCTGTACTTC
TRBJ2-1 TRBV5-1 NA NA CTSSLEGAPYNEQFF TGCACCAGCAGCTTGGAAGGTGCCCCCTACAATGAGCAGTTCTTC
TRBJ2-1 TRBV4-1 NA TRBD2 CASTQGTSGTNEQFF TGCGCCAGCACCCAAGGGACTAGCGGGACCAATGAGCAGTTCTTT
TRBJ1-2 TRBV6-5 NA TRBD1 CASSCSPGGIYGYTF TGTGCCAGCAGTTGCTCGCCAGGGGGTATCTATGGTTACACCTTC
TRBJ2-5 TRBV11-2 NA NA CACSTQRGTQYF TGTGCCTGCAGCACACAACGTGGTACCCAGTACTTC
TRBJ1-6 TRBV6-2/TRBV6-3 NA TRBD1 CASSSTGVQGYNPPLHF TGTGCCAGCAGCTCCACGGGGGTACAGGGGTATAATCCACCCCTCCACTTT
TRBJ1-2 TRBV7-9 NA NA CASSLAGGVTTRYGYAF TGTGCCAGCAGCTTAGCGGGCGGGGTGACGACCCGCTATGGCTACGCCTTC
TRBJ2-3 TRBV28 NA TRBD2 CASSFGGLAFGTQYF TGTGCCAGCAGTTTTGGGGGACTAGCTTTCGGTACGCAGTATTTT
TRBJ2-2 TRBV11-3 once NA CVSSFRVGELFF TGTGTCAGCAGCTTTCGGGTCGGAGAACTGTTTTTT
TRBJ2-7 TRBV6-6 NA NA CANSYVRLQGGYEQYF TGTGCCAACAGTTACGTAAGACTGCAAGGGGGGTACGAGCAGTACTTC
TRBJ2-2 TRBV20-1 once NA CSDSGNTGELFF TGCAGTGATAGCGGGAACACCGGGGAGCTGTTTTTT
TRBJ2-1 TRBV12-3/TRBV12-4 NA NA CTSSSGVHNERFF TGTACAAGCAGTTCAGGGGTTCACAATGAGCGGTTCTTC
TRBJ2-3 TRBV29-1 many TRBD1 CSVARGLTDTQYF TGCAGCGTTGCCAGGGGGCTGACAGATACGCAGTATTTT
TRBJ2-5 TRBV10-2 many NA CASSLLWGIGETQYF TGCGCCAGCAGTCTCCTCTGGGGGATCGGGGAGACCCAGTACTTC
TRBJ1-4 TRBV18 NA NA CASSRTNEKLFF TGTGCCAGCTCCCGAACTAATGAAAAACTGTTTTTT